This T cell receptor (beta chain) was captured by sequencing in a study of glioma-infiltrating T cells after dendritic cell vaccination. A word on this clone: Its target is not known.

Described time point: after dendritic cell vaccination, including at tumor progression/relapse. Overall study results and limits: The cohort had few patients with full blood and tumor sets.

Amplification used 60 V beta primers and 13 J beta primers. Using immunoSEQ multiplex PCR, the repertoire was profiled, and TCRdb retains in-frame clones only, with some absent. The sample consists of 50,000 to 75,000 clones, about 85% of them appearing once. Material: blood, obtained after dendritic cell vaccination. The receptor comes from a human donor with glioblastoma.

CDR3 loop: CASSPGQGVYEQYF. The CDR3 DNA reads as TGTGCCAGCAGCCCCGGACAGGGGGTGTACGAGCAGTACTTC. The chain combines TRBV7-9 with TRBJ2-7; TRBD1 matches at 10 bases. The CDR3 sequence is 14 residues long. V was clipped by 5 bases and J by 4 bases; unmatched bases: 5. The V gene's germline CDR1 is SEHNR and CDR2 FQNEAQ (reference sequence).